This entry lists 7 T cell receptor beta chains sequenced from one sample in a study of T cell responses to AZD1222 COVID-19 vaccine. The assay was immunoSEQ multiplex PCR, and TCRdb's table has in-frame clones only and misses some. The repertoire holds 58,000 or so clones, with approximately 86% as singletons. Sequencing was performed on peripheral blood, taken 28 days after the second AZD1222 dose. Source of these receptors: an adult who received the AZD1222 COVID-19 vaccine.

The V call is TRBV6-6, the J call TRBJ2-3; 13 bases are shared with TRBD2. Trimming at V came to 9 bases and at J to 0 bases, leaving 6 bases not matched to a gene. The CDR3 has 16 residues. Germline V CDR1 and CDR2: MNHNY, SVGAGI (reference sequence). The CDR3 spells CASRTSGGRSTDTQYF. CDR3 in DNA: TGTGCCAGTAGGACTAGCGGGGGACGTAGCACAGATACGCAGTATTTT.

DNA of the CDR3: TGTGCCACCAGCAGGGACCCTTCCTACGAGCAGTACTTC. Translation gives CATSRDPSYEQYF. The chain recombines TRBV15 with TRBJ2-7; D call uncertain. The V and J ends lost 3 bases and 1 base respectively, with 7 bases between them. CDR1 and CDR2 from the germline V gene are LNHNV and YYDKDF (reference sequence). This CDR3 has 13 residues.

The CDR3 loop is CASSLALSGGEAFF. The CDR3, as DNA: TGTGCCAGCAGCTTAGCGCTGAGTGGCGGTGAAGCTTTCTTT. The chain carries TRBV7-9 and TRBJ1-1; no definite D call. Germline V lookup: CDR1 SEHNR, CDR2 FQNEAQ (reference sequence). This CDR3 region has 14 residues. With 0 bases removed from V and 7 bases from J, the gap between germline ends came to 12 bases.

The chain uses TRBV27 and TRBJ2-5; 9 bases align to TRBD2. The CDR3 is made up of 14 amino acids. Germline loops: CDR1 MNHEY, CDR2 SMNVEV (reference sequence). Trimming removed 6 bases from V and 7 bases from J; junction bases left unmatched: 9. This CDR3 is CASSPGTSFVTQYF. CDR3 coding DNA: TGTGCCAGCAGCCCCGGGACTAGCTTTGTGACCCAGTACTTC.

The chain employs TRBV24-1 and TRBJ2-7, with a tentative D call TRBD1 (6 bases). The germline CDR1 and CDR2 sequences are KGHDR and SFDVKD. The CDR3 spans 13 residues. V was cut by 5 bases and J by 2 bases, with 9 bases left in between. The CDR3 DNA reads as TGTGCCACCAGTGTGGGGGCGACCTACGAGCAGTACTTC. Translation: CATSVGATYEQYF.

Sample share makes this clone medium-sized. The J gene is TRBJ2-6, the V gene TRBV9; D is uncertain. Trimming took 5 bases from V and 0 from J, leaving 3 bases between them. Germline assignment: CDR1 SGDLS and CDR2 YYNGEE. The CDR3 runs to 13 residues. CDR3 in DNA: TGTGCCAGCAGTAGCTCTGGGGCCAACGTCCTGACTTTC. The encoded protein is CASSSSGANVLTF.

The gene calls are TRBV5-1 and TRBJ2-3; 13 bases fit TRBD2. With 4 bases clipped from V and 3 bases from J, the junction kept 2 bases outside the gene matches. The CDR3 runs to 15 residues. The germline CDR1 and CDR2 sequences are SGHRS and YFSETQ. Here the CDR3 reads CASSELAGGTDTQYF. CDR3 DNA: TGCGCCAGCAGCGAACTAGCGGGGGGGACAGATACGCAGTATTTT.